Listed below are T cell receptor beta chains from one sample, sequenced in a study of cytomegalovirus exposure and HLA in healthy donors. Repertoires were generated with immunoSEQ multiplex PCR, while TCRdb's copy carries only in-frame clones and drops some. This table has 150,000 to 200,000 clones, more than 60% appearing once. The sample comprised PBMCs. These receptors came from a man aged 25 to 40 in good health and CMV-seropositive. Each CDR3 is given with its conserved first and last residue.

CDR3 protein	V gene	J gene	CDR3 length
CASSVGQGSSGANVLTF	TRBV9	TRBJ2-6	17
CASSKALTTYSNQPQHF	TRBV21-1	TRBJ1-5	17
CASSPNRAREKLFF	TRBV7-2	TRBJ1-4	14
CASSRTGPEPFNQPQHF	TRBV27	TRBJ1-5	17
CASSLEATSGRRPQYF	TRBV5-4	TRBJ2-5	16
CASRRQGAGSPYGYTF	TRBV7-9	TRBJ1-2	16
CASSTDREDEQFF	TRBV21-1	TRBJ2-1	13
CASSPGQDFLVEQFF	TRBV4-1	TRBJ2-1	15
CASRGPNQPQHF	TRBV28	TRBJ1-5	12
CASIPGQGIFETQYF	TRBV2	TRBJ2-5	15
CASSLVGQDGYTF	TRBV27	TRBJ1-2	13
CASSRQATNEKLFF	TRBV5-1	TRBJ1-4	14
CASSSGLVWLF	TRBV5-5	TRBJ2-7	11
CASSIRAGLASNEQFF	TRBV19	TRBJ2-1	16
CASSASSLDIQYF	TRBV11-3	TRBJ2-4	13
CASSPSLTNEQYF	TRBV6-5	TRBJ2-7	13
CASSGRAGGTNEQFF	TRBV10-1	TRBJ2-1	15
CASTPTGIYGEKLFF	TRBV5-1	TRBJ1-4	15
CASSSSRDFEQFF	TRBV19	TRBJ2-1	13
CASSLQGSGYTF	TRBV7-9	TRBJ1-2	12
CASSFTEQETQYF	TRBV11-1	TRBJ2-5	13
CSVFPGQGTGELFF	TRBV29-1	TRBJ2-2	14
CASSPDRSTDTQYF	TRBV7-9	TRBJ2-3	14
CASSDQPGSFEQFF	TRBV7-9	TRBJ2-1	14
CASSGDRDTGELFF	TRBV6-4	TRBJ2-2	14
CASSVEGSDTGELFF	TRBV9	TRBJ2-2	15
CASRRTGVLTEAFF	TRBV2	TRBJ1-1	14
CASSTGTGTWEQYF	TRBV6-1	TRBJ2-5	14
CAIGQGFVPYNEQFF	TRBV10-3	TRBJ2-1	15
CASSDSATNEKLFF	TRBV19	TRBJ1-4	14
CASTESLDFQPQHF	TRBV19	TRBJ1-5	14
CASKTFRMNTEAFF	TRBV28	TRBJ1-1	14
CASSHAVERQREPHNEQFF	TRBV23-1	TRBJ2-1	19
CASSFKPGGEEDTQYF	TRBV7-3	TRBJ2-3	16
CASSADGTDYNPQHF	TRBV5-1	TRBJ1-5	15
CASRASGGNTIYF	TRBV27	TRBJ1-3	13
CASSVDYRFDGYTF	TRBV9	TRBJ1-2	14
CASSSSWDRPQETQYF	TRBV19	TRBJ2-5	16
CASSQDFSRYEQYF	TRBV4-1	TRBJ2-7	14
CASSPLAGGSYNEQFF	TRBV18	TRBJ2-1	16
CASSSQGGNEELFF	TRBV19	TRBJ1-4	14
CASSLGGGNYGYTF	TRBV5-6	TRBJ1-2	14
CASSSRQGFGSGEQYF	TRBV5-1	TRBJ2-7	16
CASSLVSGARETQYF	TRBV5-1	TRBJ2-5	15
CASSYSNRHQPQHF	TRBV6-5	TRBJ1-5	14
CASSSSLANEQFF	TRBV11-3	TRBJ2-1	13
CATSSRIRGQRNQPQHF	TRBV15	TRBJ1-5	17
CASSARTGGPILDTEAFF	TRBV25-1	TRBJ1-1	18
CASSTFREDKNIQYF	TRBV19	TRBJ2-4	15
CASRGQGLNTEAFF	TRBV5-1	TRBJ1-1	14
CSSTPGTGDGYTF	TRBV29-1	TRBJ1-2	13
CASSSPLQAAYEQYF	TRBV7-9	TRBJ2-7	15
CASRRAGANEKLFF	TRBV5-4	TRBJ1-4	14
CSVEGTGIVANEQFF	TRBV29-1	TRBJ2-1	15